Below are 32 T cell receptor beta chains sequenced from a single sample in a study of spatial heterogeneity in lung cancer. MiXCR, applied by TCRdb to the 5' RACE reads, yields one record per CDR3 protein. Of about 52,000 distinct CDR3 sequences listed, around 7% were seen once; the top ten hold roughly 35%. The time point here: blood at routine non-recurrence follow-up after resection. Whole RNA obtained from tumor, nontumor lung or frozen PBMC underwent sequencing without sorting. The specimen was PBMCs, collected at follow-up. These TCRs come from a female donor with early-stage non-small cell lung cancer.

This rearrangement joins TRBV6-6 to TRBJ1-1, with D tentatively TRBD1 (6 bases). Germline V gives CDR1 MNHNY, CDR2 SVGAGI (reference sequence). This CDR3 is 14 amino acids long. V lost 4 bases, J lost 3 bases, and 12 bases lay in between. The CDR3 sequence is CASSWQGLDTEAFF. Here the CDR3 DNA reads TGTGCCAGCAGTTGGCAGGGGCTGGACACTGAAGCTTTCTTT.

This rearrangement joins TRBV15 to TRBJ2-4; D is ambiguous. V was cut by 0 bases and J by 7 bases, with 13 bases left in between. The CDR3 is 15 residues long. Germline-derived CDR1 and CDR2 are LNHNV and YYDKDF (reference sequence). The CDR3 reads CATSRDLGQRNIQYF. The CDR3 bases are TGTGCCACCAGCAGAGATCTAGGGCAGAGGAACATTCAGTACTTC.

A word on this clonotype: This sequence may be a read error, since a much larger clone differs from it by one base. Written as DNA, the CDR3 is TGTGCCAGCAGTCTAGCGGGGACCGGCTACGCGCAGTACTTC. It specifies CASSLAGTGYAQYF. The V and J genes are TRBV14 and TRBJ2-7; 9 bases map to TRBD2. CDR1 and CDR2 from the germline V gene are SGHDN and FVKESK. The CDR3 has 14 residues. The full variable domain, in which reference TRBV14 and TRBJ2-7 provide the parts outside the CDR3, is EAGVTQFPSHSVIEKGQTVTLRCDPISGHDNLYWYRRVMGKEIKFLLHFVKESKQDESGMPNNRFLAERTGGTYSTLKVQPAELEDSGVYFCASSLAGTGYAQYFGPGTRLTVT.

There are many counts of this clonotype. The V call is TRBV12-3 or TRBV12-4, the J call TRBJ1-5; D perhaps matches TRBD1 (6 bases). Trimming removed 7 bases from V and 1 base from J, with 14 bases in between. The CDR3 loop spans 15 amino acids. The CDR3 DNA reads TGTGCCAGCACGCAGACAGGAGGGAGCAATCAGCCCCAGCATTTT. Residues: CASTQTGGSNQPQHF.

The sample holds many counts of this clonotype. CDR3 nucleotide sequence: TGTGCCAGCAGTTACTCTGGGCTAGCGGGGGGCGCACATGATACGCAGTATTTT. This encodes CASSYSGLAGGAHDTQYF. The chain carries TRBV6-5 and TRBJ2-3; TRBD2 agrees at 11 bases. This CDR3 has 18 amino acids. Germline V lookup: CDR1 MNHEY, CDR2 SVGAGI. The ends lost 0 bases at V and 6 bases at J; junction bases unmatched: 11.

This clonotype occurred many times. The rearrangement links TRBV18 to TRBJ2-3, with 7 bases matching TRBD2. The CDR3 consists of 15 residues. From germline, CDR1 is KGHSH and CDR2 LQKENI. The junction had 5 bases not matched to a gene; V was cut back by 3 bases and J by 2 bases. CDR3 protein: CASSPTSRFTDTQYF. CDR3 sequence (DNA): TGTGCCAGCTCACCGACTAGCCGTTTCACAGATACGCAGTATTTT. Full variable domain (remainder filled in from reference TRBV18 and TRBJ2-3): NAGVMQNPRHLVRRRGQEARLRCSPMKGHSHVYWYRQLPEEGLKFMVYLQKENIIDESGMPKERFSAEFPKEGPSILRIQQVVRGDSAAYFCASSPTSRFTDTQYFGPGTRLTVL.

This clonotype was seen many times. The CDR3 bases are TGTGCCAGCAGCGGTAGGGGTTTTACAGGGACTCACGCCTCCCGGCCCCAGCATTTT. This translates into CASSGRGFTGTHASRPQHF. The J gene is TRBJ1-5, the V gene TRBV7-2; D is perhaps TRBD1 (6 bases). The CDR3 runs 19 residues. The germline V gene encodes CDR1 SGHTA and CDR2 FQGNSA. The V end lost 5 bases, the J end lost 9 bases, and 32 bases lay between the germline ends.

By proportion, this clonotype is medium-sized (0.01 to 0.1%). CDR3 sequence reads: CASSREDRGRETQYF. In DNA form, the CDR3 reads TGCGCCAGCAGCCGAGAGGACAGGGGGCGAGAGACCCAGTACTTC. V usage is TRBV4-1 and J usage is TRBJ2-5; 11 bases match TRBD1. The CDR3 runs to 15 residues. V lost 4 bases, J lost 4 bases, and 5 bases stayed unmatched. The V gene's germline CDR1 is MGHRA and CDR2 YSYEKL.

Ten or more counts support this clonotype. V and J are TRBV3-1 and TRBJ2-1; D ambiguous. There are 16 residues in the CDR3. The germline CDR1 and CDR2 sequences are LGHDT and YNNKEL (reference sequence). Trimming removed 1 base at V and 9 bases at J, with 19 bases between. As DNA, the CDR3 is TGTGCCAGCAGCCAAGTCGCGGCAGGTATGGGAAGTGAGCAGTTCTTC. Translation: CASSQVAAGMGSEQFF.

This clonotype has ten or more counts. This chain joins TRBV5-1 and TRBJ2-7; D is ambiguous. Trimming stripped 6 bases from V and 6 bases from J, with 19 bases between. This CDR3 spans 14 amino acids. Per germline, CDR1 SGHRS and CDR2 YFSETQ. CDR3 nucleotide sequence: TGCGCCAGCACCACTATGGGGTCCCCGGGCGAGCAGTACTTC. Encoded protein: CASTTMGSPGEQYF.

This clonotype came up a few times. The V gene is TRBV27, the J gene TRBJ1-2; the D gene is possibly TRBD1 (6 bases). Trimming took off 3 bases at V and 4 bases at J, with 12 bases between the two ends. CDR1 is MNHEY and CDR2 is SMNVEV in the germline V gene (reference sequence). The CDR3 has 14 amino acids. The CDR3 loop is CASSFDRLSYGYTF. In DNA form, the CDR3 reads TGTGCCAGCAGTTTTGACAGGCTCTCCTATGGCTACACCTTC.

In its sample, this clonotype was seen a few times. The gene calls are TRBV10-1 and TRBJ1-3; D gene uncertain. V was cut by 3 bases and J by 0 bases, with 9 bases left in between. This CDR3 is built from 15 residues. Germline V CDR1 and CDR2: WNHNN, SYGVQD (reference sequence). CDR3 protein: CASSENSFSGNTIYF. CDR3 nucleotides: TGCGCCAGCAGTGAAAACAGCTTCTCTGGAAACACCATATATTTT.

This clonotype occurred many times. The chain carries TRBV7-9 and TRBJ1-2, with 10 bases identical to TRBD1. CDR1 and CDR2 (germline): SEHNR, FQNEAQ (reference sequence). The CDR3 sequence is 15 residues long. After removal of 5 bases from V and 3 bases from J, the junction contained 6 bases not matched to a gene. For the CDR3, the DNA is TGTGCCAGCAGCCCCAGGACAGGGGGGTACTATGGCTACACCTTC. It specifies CASSPRTGGYYGYTF.

This clonotype was counted at least ten times. This rearrangement joins TRBV12-3 or TRBV12-4 to TRBJ1-4; unclear D gene. Between the trimmed V and J ends, which lost 2 bases and 5 bases, there was a span of 6 bases. This CDR3 spans 13 amino acids. The CDR3 sequence is CASSLNGNEKLFF. Written as DNA, the CDR3 is TGTGCCAGCAGTTTAAATGGAAATGAAAAACTGTTTTTT.

This clonotype was seen many times. The chain employs TRBV28 and TRBJ1-3; D perhaps matches TRBD1 (6 bases). The V end was cut by 6 bases, the J end by 5 bases, with 20 bases between. Germline V CDR1 and CDR2: MDHEN, SYDVKM. The CDR3 length is 16 residues. The CDR3 region has the DNA TGTGCCAGCAGAACCGAACACGGGGGGGGCCGAAACACCATATATTTT. It yields the protein CASRTEHGGGRNTIYF. Drawing the rest from reference TRBV28 and TRBJ1-3, the complete variable domain is DVKVTQSSRYLVKRTGEKVFLECVQDMDHENMFWYRQDPGLGLRLIYFSYDVKMKEKGDIPEGYSVSREKKERFSLILESASTNQTSMYLCASRTEHGGGRNTIYFGEGSWLTVV.

V is TRBV5-1 and J is TRBJ1-2; 9 bases are shared with TRBD1. V lost 2 bases, J lost 6 bases, and 2 bases stayed unmatched. The CDR3 spans 13 residues. Per the germline V gene, CDR1 is SGHRS and CDR2 is YFSETQ. CDR3 DNA: TGCGCCAGCAGCTTTGACAGGGGGAATGGCTACACCTTC. Its translation: CASSFDRGNGYTF.

This clonotype was observed at least ten times. The chain combines TRBV14 with TRBJ2-5; D gene unclear. Deletions cut 1 base from V and 5 bases from J, with 8 bases between. Germline-derived CDR1 and CDR2 are SGHDN and FVKESK. CDR3 length equals 13 residues. CDR3 residues: CASSQGPVETQYF. The CDR3 coding sequence is TGTGCCAGCAGCCAAGGTCCCGTGGAGACCCAGTACTTC.

Ten or more counts support this clonotype. The chain employs TRBV2 and TRBJ1-4; a weak D match, TRBD1 (5 bases). There are 12 residues in the CDR3. V lost 8 bases and J lost 9, with 13 bases in between. Germline values: CDR1 SNHLY, CDR2 FYNNEI. CDR3 amino acids: CASWPGGQKLFF. CDR3 nucleotide sequence: TGTGCCAGCTGGCCCGGGGGTCAAAAACTGTTTTTT.

This clonotype came up many times. This chain connects TRBV7-8 to TRBJ1-5; D call uncertain. This CDR3 spans 13 amino acids. Trimming took off 8 bases at V and 3 bases at J, with 11 bases between the two ends. CDR1 and CDR2 from the germline V gene are SGHVS and FQNEAQ. CDR3 in DNA: TGTGCCAGCGTTGGCCAGCTCAATCAGCCCCAGCATTTT. This sequence encodes CASVGQLNQPQHF. Full variable domain (missing parts from reference TRBV7-8 and TRBJ1-5): GAGVSQSPRYKVAKRGQDVALRCDPISGHVSLFWYQQALGQGPEFLTYFQNEAQLDKSGLPSDRFFAERPEGSVSTLKIQRTQQEDSAVYLCASVGQLNQPQHFGDGTRLSIL.

This clonotype was observed at least ten times. J is TRBJ1-2 and V is TRBV27; D gene uncertain. The CDR3 has 13 residues. Trimming removed 4 bases from V and 1 base from J, with 7 bases in between. CDR1 and CDR2 (germline): MNHEY, SMNVEV (reference sequence). The CDR3 loop reads CASSYNSNYGYTF. DNA for the CDR3: TGTGCCAGCAGTTATAACAGTAACTATGGCTACACCTTC.

The V gene is TRBV20-1, the J gene TRBJ2-3; D gene uncertain. The CDR3 consists of 13 residues. V was cut by 4 bases and J by 3 bases, with 11 bases left in between. Germline CDR1 DFQATT, CDR2 SNEGSKA (reference sequence). The CDR3 protein is CSANSANTDTQYF. CDR3 bases: TGCAGTGCTAACTCAGCTAATACAGATACGCAGTATTTT.

This clonotype was seen many times. The V gene is TRBV7-9, the J gene TRBJ1-1; tentative D call: TRBD1 (5 bases). The CDR3 sequence is 15 residues long. V shed 9 bases and J shed 5 bases, with 22 bases lying between them. Germline V lookup: CDR1 SEHNR, CDR2 FQNEAQ (reference sequence). The CDR3 here is CASWTISSGETEAFF. CDR3 DNA: TGTGCCAGTTGGACAATTTCGTCTGGGGAGACTGAAGCTTTCTTT.

This clonotype was picked up many times. The CDR3 reads CASSVGIGEKLFF. DNA of the CDR3: TGCGCCAGCAGCGTGGGGATTGGAGAAAAACTGTTTTTT. The chain uses TRBV5-1 and TRBJ1-4; no clear D. The V gene lost 4 bases and the J gene lost 8 bases, with 12 bases spanning the gap. CDR3 length: 13 amino acids. Germline V gives CDR1 SGHRS, CDR2 YFSETQ.

The V and J genes are TRBV5-1 and TRBJ1-4, with D tentatively TRBD1 (5 bases). Trimming cost V 4 bases and J 2 bases, with 9 bases left between them. Germline V gene lookup returns CDR1 SGHRS and CDR2 YFSETQ. This CDR3 has 14 residues. The CDR3 protein is CASSVTATNEKLFF. The CDR3 DNA reads as TGCGCCAGCAGCGTGACAGCTACTAATGAAAAACTGTTTTTT.

This clonotype was seen ten or more times. The chain combines TRBV12-3 or TRBV12-4 with TRBJ2-3; D possibly corresponds to TRBD1 (6 bases). There are 14 residues in the CDR3. The germline V and J ends were trimmed by 8 bases and 5 bases, with 17 bases remaining between them. CDR3 coding DNA: TGTGCCAGCGGAGTTGGGGGCCGTGGAGATACGCAGTATTTT. Protein: CASGVGGRGDTQYF.

Of note for this clonotype: A read error is possible here, since a much larger clone lies one base away. The chain couples TRBV5-1 to TRBJ2-5, with D perhaps TRBD1 (6 bases). The CDR3 covers 15 residues. Trimming cost V 7 bases and J 2 bases, with 18 bases left between them. Per germline, CDR1 SGHRS and CDR2 YFSETQ. The CDR3 sequence: CASAPDSTFQETQYF. The CDR3 nucleotides are TGCGCCAGCGCCCCGGACAGCACCTTTCAAGAGACCCAGTACTTC.

The rearrangement links TRBV12-3 or TRBV12-4 to TRBJ1-6, with 7 bases lining up with TRBD1. The CDR3 has 15 amino acids. V lost 6 bases, J lost 6 bases, and 8 bases stayed unmatched. The CDR3 DNA reads TGTGCCAGCAGCTCTACAGGGGCTCCTAATTCACCCCTCCACTTT. Its translation: CASSSTGAPNSPLHF.

In this sample, this clonotype turned up a few times. The chain carries TRBV6-5 and TRBJ2-3; TRBD2 agrees at 8 bases. Per the germline V gene, CDR1 is MNHEY and CDR2 is SVGAGI. The CDR3 sequence is 15 residues long. V shed 4 bases and J 3 bases; nucleotides not matched to a gene: 6. This CDR3 is CASSSGGGKTDTQYF. CDR3 nucleotide sequence: TGTGCCAGCAGTTCCGGGGGGGGAAAAACAGATACGCAGTATTTT.

This clonotype was counted ten times or more. The rearrangement links TRBV19 to TRBJ1-2, with unresolved D. This CDR3 region has 13 residues. Germline V gives CDR1 LNHDA, CDR2 SQIVND (reference sequence). The CDR3 sequence: CAATGLGDLSYTF. CDR3 nucleotide sequence: TGTGCTGCCACCGGTCTTGGGGATTTGAGCTACACCTTC.

The genes are TRBV5-5 and TRBJ2-2; D is perhaps TRBD1 (7 bases). V dropped 1 base and J dropped 14 bases, with 12 bases sitting between them. The CDR3 sequence is 12 residues long. CDR1 and CDR2 from the germline V gene are SGHKS and YYEKEE (reference sequence). The CDR3 sequence: CASSLSGGKLFF. The CDR3 coding sequence is TGTGCCAGCAGCTTGTCAGGGGGGAAACTGTTTTTT.

This clonotype was seen ten or more times. V is TRBV7-2 and J is TRBJ2-2; 10 bases align to TRBD2. Per the germline V gene, CDR1 is SGHTA and CDR2 is FQGNSA. This CDR3 contains 16 residues. V shed 5 bases and J 2 bases; nucleotides not matched to a gene: 5. The CDR3 DNA reads TGTGCCAGCAGCCCGCCTAGCGGGGGTAACACCGGGGAGCTGTTTTTT. Amino acids: CASSPPSGGNTGELFF.

This clonotype was counted a few times. The chain joins TRBV7-2 to TRBJ2-1, with 7 bases identical to TRBD2. The V segment lost 6 bases and the J segment 10 bases; nucleotides outside the gene matches: 15. The CDR3 contains 15 residues. Per the germline V gene, CDR1 is SGHTA and CDR2 is FQGNSA. The DNA of the CDR3 is TGTGCCAGCAGACCCGGGGGGACCGCCGGGCGGGAGCAGTTCTTC. Its protein is CASRPGGTAGREQFF.